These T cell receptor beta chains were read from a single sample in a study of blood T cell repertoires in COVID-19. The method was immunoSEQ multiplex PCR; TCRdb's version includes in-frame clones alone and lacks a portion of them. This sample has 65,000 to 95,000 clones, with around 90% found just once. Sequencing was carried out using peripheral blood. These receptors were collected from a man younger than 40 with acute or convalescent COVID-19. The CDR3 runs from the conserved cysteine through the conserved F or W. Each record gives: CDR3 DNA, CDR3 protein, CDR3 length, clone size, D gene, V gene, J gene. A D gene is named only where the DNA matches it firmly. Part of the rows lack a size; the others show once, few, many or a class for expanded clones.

DNA: TGTGCCAGTGTTAACCCACCGAGGGCAGATACGCAGTATTTT
CDR3: CASVNPPRADTQYF
length: 14
size: -
D: -
V: TRBV28
J: TRBJ2-3

DNA: TGTGCCAGCAGAAAACCGGGACAGCGGAACACCGGGGAGCTGTTTTTT
CDR3: CASRKPGQRNTGELFF
length: 16
size: -
D: TRBD1
V: TRBV11-2
J: TRBJ2-2

DNA: TGTGCCAGCAGATCTACTAGTTACGAGCAGTACTTC
CDR3: CASRSTSYEQYF
length: 12
size: -
D: -
V: TRBV7-9
J: TRBJ2-7

DNA: TGTGCCAGCTCACCTAACAGGGGAAGCTCCTACGAGCAGTACTTC
CDR3: CASSPNRGSSYEQYF
length: 15
size: -
D: TRBD1
V: TRBV18
J: TRBJ2-7

DNA: TGTGCCAGCAGTTACTCCCCGGACAGGGAGGTAAGTACCGGGGAGCTGTTTTTT
CDR3: CASSYSPDREVSTGELFF
length: 18
size: -
D: TRBD1
V: TRBV6-8
J: TRBJ2-2

DNA: TGTGCCAGCACCACCCTAGGGAGCGGATACAATGAGCAGTTCTTC
CDR3: CASTTLGSGYNEQFF
length: 15
size: -
D: -
V: TRBV6-5
J: TRBJ2-1

DNA: TGCAGTGGAGGACTGACCAGGCAGTACTTC
CDR3: CSGGLTRQYF
length: 10
size: -
D: -
V: TRBV20-1
J: TRBJ2-7

DNA: TGTGCCAGCAGTCCGGGACAGGGGATCAATGAAAAACTGTTTTTT
CDR3: CASSPGQGINEKLFF
length: 15
size: -
D: TRBD1
V: TRBV6-5
J: TRBJ1-4

DNA: TGCAGCGGCCGTGCGAGGGTCAATCAGCCCCAGCATTTT
CDR3: CSGRARVNQPQHF
length: 13
size: -
D: -
V: TRBV29-1
J: TRBJ1-5

DNA: TGTGCCAGCAGTTTGGCAGGGCTTGGCTACACCTTC
CDR3: CASSLAGLGYTF
length: 12
size: -
D: -
V: TRBV28
J: TRBJ1-2

DNA: TGTGCCAGCTCATCTAGCGGGAGAGAAGGCGGTGAGCAGTTCTTC
CDR3: CASSSSGREGGEQFF
length: 15
size: -
D: TRBD2
V: TRBV18
J: TRBJ2-1

DNA: TGTGCCAGCGTATCTTTGGGCCTCACAGGGAACTATGGCTACACCTTC
CDR3: CASVSLGLTGNYGYTF
length: 16
size: once
D: -
V: TRBV27
J: TRBJ1-2

DNA: TGTGCCAGCTCAGACCGGGACAGGGTTTCTGGGGCCAACGTCCTGACTTTC
CDR3: CASSDRDRVSGANVLTF
length: 17
size: once
D: TRBD1
V: TRBV18
J: TRBJ2-6

DNA: TGTGCCAGCAGCCCTCTGATTGAGGACAGGCCCCATTCTGGAAACACCATATATTTT
CDR3: CASSPLIEDRPHSGNTIYF
length: 19
size: -
D: TRBD1
V: TRBV7-2
J: TRBJ1-3

DNA: TGTGCCAGCAGCCGAGACAGGGATGAAAAACTGTTTTTT
CDR3: CASSRDRDEKLFF
length: 13
size: -
D: TRBD1
V: TRBV11-2
J: TRBJ1-4

DNA: TGTGCCAGCAGCCAAGATCGGGGGCCCCAGCATTTT
CDR3: CASSQDRGPQHF
length: 12
size: -
D: -
V: TRBV3-1/TRBV3-2
J: TRBJ1-5

DNA: TGTGCCAGCAGTTTTTGGGACAGGGAGGGCGGGCATAATTCACCCCTCCACTTT
CDR3: CASSFWDREGGHNSPLHF
length: 18
size: few
D: TRBD1
V: TRBV28
J: TRBJ1-6

DNA: TGTGCCAGCAGCTTGTCGCCCGCTAGGGGATCTGGGGCCAACGTCCTGACTTTC
CDR3: CASSLSPARGSGANVLTF
length: 18
size: -
D: -
V: TRBV5-5
J: TRBJ2-6

DNA: TGCGCCAGCAGCCAGCAGGGGGATGGCTACACCTTC
CDR3: CASSQQGDGYTF
length: 12
size: -
D: TRBD1
V: TRBV5-1
J: TRBJ1-2

DNA: TGTGCCAGCAGTCCGGGACAGGGGGCCAACAATGAGCAGTTCTTC
CDR3: CASSPGQGANNEQFF
length: 15
size: -
D: TRBD1
V: TRBV6-5
J: TRBJ2-1

DNA: TGTGCCAGCAGCGTCCGGGACCGCGCGGGGGCGCAGTATTTT
CDR3: CASSVRDRAGAQYF
length: 14
size: once
D: TRBD2
V: TRBV9
J: TRBJ2-3

DNA: TGTGCCTGGAGTATGGTGCTGACACCGTATGGCTACACCTTC
CDR3: CAWSMVLTPYGYTF
length: 14
size: once
D: -
V: TRBV30
J: TRBJ1-2

DNA: TGTGCCACCAGTCTAGCGAGCACAGATACGCAGTATTTT
CDR3: CATSLASTDTQYF
length: 13
size: -
D: -
V: TRBV24-1
J: TRBJ2-3

DNA: TGTGCCAGCAGTATCCGACAGACAGCGCAGTACTTC
CDR3: CASSIRQTAQYF
length: 12
size: -
D: -
V: TRBV28
J: TRBJ2-7

DNA: TGTGCCAGCTCAAGAGGGATGAACACTGAAGCTTTCTTT
CDR3: CASSRGMNTEAFF
length: 13
size: once
D: -
V: TRBV18
J: TRBJ1-1

DNA: TGTGCCAGCAGCCCCGTAGCGGGAGCAGACTACAATGAGCAGTTCTTC
CDR3: CASSPVAGADYNEQFF
length: 16
size: -
D: TRBD2
V: TRBV28
J: TRBJ2-1

DNA: TGCGCCAGCAGCCGCCGCTCGGACTCGACCTACAATGAGCAGTTCTTC
CDR3: CASSRRSDSTYNEQFF
length: 16
size: -
D: -
V: TRBV4-1
J: TRBJ2-1

DNA: TGTGCCAGCAGCTCCTCCAGGGGGCTCGGAAACTCTGGGGCCAACGTCCTGACTTTC
CDR3: CASSSSRGLGNSGANVLTF
length: 19
size: -
D: TRBD1
V: TRBV3-1/TRBV3-2
J: TRBJ2-6

DNA: TGTGCCAGCAGCCCACGGACTAGCGGGTTCACCGGGGAGCTGTTTTTT
CDR3: CASSPRTSGFTGELFF
length: 16
size: -
D: TRBD2
V: TRBV7-3
J: TRBJ2-2

DNA: TGTGCCAGCAGCCTCCTACCGGGACAGGGGGGCACAGATACGCAGTATTTT
CDR3: CASSLLPGQGGTDTQYF
length: 17
size: -
D: TRBD1
V: TRBV7-3
J: TRBJ2-3

DNA: TGTGCCAGCAGCCCGAGTGGGAGAGCGGGAGAAGGAACAGATACGCAGTATTTT
CDR3: CASSPSGRAGEGTDTQYF
length: 18
size: -
D: TRBD2
V: TRBV9
J: TRBJ2-3

DNA: TGTGCCAGCAGACGTGGCGGGGGGCGCAATCAGCCCCAGCATTTT
CDR3: CASRRGGGRNQPQHF
length: 15
size: -
D: -
V: TRBV28
J: TRBJ1-5

DNA: TGTGCCAGCAGCCACCTATCGACAGGGAAATACTACAATGAGCAGTTCTTC
CDR3: CASSHLSTGKYYNEQFF
length: 17
size: once
D: TRBD1
V: TRBV7-9
J: TRBJ2-1

DNA: TGTGCCAGCAGCTTAACGTTGACAGGGGAGCAGTACTTC
CDR3: CASSLTLTGEQYF
length: 13
size: -
D: TRBD1
V: TRBV7-3
J: TRBJ2-7

DNA: TGTGCCAGCAGCTTGGACAGGGTTGGGGTGAACACTGAAGCTTTCTTT
CDR3: CASSLDRVGVNTEAFF
length: 16
size: -
D: TRBD1
V: TRBV7-2
J: TRBJ1-1